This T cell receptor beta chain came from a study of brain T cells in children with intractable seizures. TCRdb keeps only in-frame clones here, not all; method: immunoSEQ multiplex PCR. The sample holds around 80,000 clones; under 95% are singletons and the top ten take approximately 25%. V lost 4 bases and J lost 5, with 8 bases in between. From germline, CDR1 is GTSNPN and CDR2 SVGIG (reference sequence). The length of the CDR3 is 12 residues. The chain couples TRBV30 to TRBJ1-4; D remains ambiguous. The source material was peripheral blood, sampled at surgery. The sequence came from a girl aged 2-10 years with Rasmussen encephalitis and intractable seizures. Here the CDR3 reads CAWKEVNEKLFF. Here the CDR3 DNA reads TGTGCCTGGAAGGAGGTGAATGAAAAACTGTTTTTT.